The entry that follows covers one TCR beta chain sequence. The data were obtained in a study of blood T cell repertoires in COVID-19. Profiling relied on immunoSEQ multiplex PCR, and the TCRdb table lists in-frame clones only, not all of them. The sample shows 100,000 or so clones, around nine tenths of them seen only once. There are 12 residues in the CDR3. V gave up 4 bases and J gave up 10 bases, with 12 bases separating them. CDR1 KGHDR and CDR2 SFDVKD come from the germline V gene. The origin of this receptor is a woman in her forties or fifties with COVID-19, enrolled during active disease. V is TRBV24-1 and J is TRBJ1-1, with TRBD1 as a possible D gene (6 bases). Material for sequencing was peripheral blood. The CDR3 protein is CATSDQGRVAFF. CDR3 DNA sequence: TGTGCCACCAGTGACCAGGGGCGGGTAGCTTTCTTT.